This TCR beta chain originates from a study of blood T cell repertoires in COVID-19. This clone was seen only once. The V gene end was trimmed by 5 bases and the J gene end by 3 bases; junction bases not matched to a gene: 7. The CDR3 has 14 amino acids. Germline values: CDR1 SGHAT, CDR2 FQNNGV. Generated by immunoSEQ multiplex PCR, the TCRdb table keeps only in-frame clones and is missing some. The sample lists about 150,000 clones; roughly 80% were seen once. The sample taken for sequencing was peripheral blood. This TCR came from a man aged 70-80 years with acute or convalescent COVID-19. This sequence joins TRBV11-2 and TRBJ2-7, with 7 bases matching TRBD1. CDR3 DNA sequence: TGTGCCAGCAGCGCTTGGGACAGCCTCTACGAGCAGTACTTC. Amino acid sequence: CASSAWDSLYEQYF.